This T cell receptor beta chain came from a study of OX40 agonist ivuxolimab in advanced cancers. The germline CDR1 and CDR2 sequences are MNHEY and SMNVEV (reference sequence). The CDR3 contains 14 residues. V lost 5 bases to trimming and J lost 7 bases; unmatched junction nucleotides: 6. Details on this clone: Its antigen is not known.

Here immunoSEQ multiplex PCR was the method, and the copy in TCRdb shows in-frame clones only, minus some. Of about 15,000 clones in the sample, 86% were seen once. General study results and limits: Among the nonresponders, some also had low normalized T-cell clonal expansion. Partial responders at 0.1-3.0 mg/kg had among the lowest clonal expansion. The mean number of expanded clones was higher in CD8+ T cells than in CD4+.

The source of this sequence is an adult with an advanced solid tumor such as melanoma, head and neck, liver or kidney cancer. Here the sequenced sample was CD4+ or CD8+ T cells sorted from blood, taken in a trial of the OX40 agonist ivuxolimab. This chain uses TRBV27 with TRBJ1-5; 9 nucleotides line up with TRBD1. CDR3 sequence (DNA): TGTGCCAGCAGTCCCGGGACAGGGAAACAGCCCCAGCATTTT. Residues: CASSPGTGKQPQHF.